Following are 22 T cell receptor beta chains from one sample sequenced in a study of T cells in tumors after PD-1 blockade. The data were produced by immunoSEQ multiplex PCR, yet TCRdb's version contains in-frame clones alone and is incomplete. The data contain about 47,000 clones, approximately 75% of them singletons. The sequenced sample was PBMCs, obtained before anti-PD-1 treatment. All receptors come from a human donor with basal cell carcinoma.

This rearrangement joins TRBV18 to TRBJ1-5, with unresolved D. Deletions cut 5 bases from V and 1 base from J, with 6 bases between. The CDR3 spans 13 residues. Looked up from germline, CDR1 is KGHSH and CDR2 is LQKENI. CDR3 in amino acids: CASSADSNQPQHF. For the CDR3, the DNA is TGTGCCAGCTCAGCCGACAGCAATCAGCCCCAGCATTTT.

The CDR3 DNA follows: TGCGCCAGCAGCCCCCCTCTAGCGGCGAACACCGGGGAGCTGTTTTTT. Its translation: CASSPPLAANTGELFF. The V call is TRBV5-1, the J call TRBJ2-2, with TRBD2 matching 7 bases. With V trimmed by 4 bases and J by 0 bases, 6 bases remained unmatched. Germline assignment: CDR1 SGHRS and CDR2 YFSETQ. The CDR3 is 16 residues long.

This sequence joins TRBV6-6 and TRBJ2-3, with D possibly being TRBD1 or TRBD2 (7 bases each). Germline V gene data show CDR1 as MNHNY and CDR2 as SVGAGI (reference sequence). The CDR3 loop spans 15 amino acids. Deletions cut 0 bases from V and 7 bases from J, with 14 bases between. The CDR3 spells CASSYSPGGANTQYF. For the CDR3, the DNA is TGTGCCAGCAGTTACTCGCCAGGGGGGGCGAATACGCAGTATTTT.

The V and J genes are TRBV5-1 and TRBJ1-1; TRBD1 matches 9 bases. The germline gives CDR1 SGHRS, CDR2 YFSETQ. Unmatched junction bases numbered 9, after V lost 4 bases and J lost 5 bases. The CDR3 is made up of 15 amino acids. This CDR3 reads CASSLSGQGDTEAFF. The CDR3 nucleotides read TGCGCCAGCAGCCTGTCGGGACAGGGAGATACTGAAGCTTTCTTT.

The CDR3 spells CASSISSGKETQYF. The CDR3 region has the DNA TGTGCCAGCAGCATCTCTAGCGGGAAAGAGACCCAGTACTTC. The V and J genes are TRBV2 and TRBJ2-5; 9 bases are a match to TRBD2. CDR3 length: 14 amino acids. J was trimmed by 3 bases and V by 6 bases; bases with no gene match: 5. The germline V gene has CDR1 SNHLY and CDR2 FYNNEI.

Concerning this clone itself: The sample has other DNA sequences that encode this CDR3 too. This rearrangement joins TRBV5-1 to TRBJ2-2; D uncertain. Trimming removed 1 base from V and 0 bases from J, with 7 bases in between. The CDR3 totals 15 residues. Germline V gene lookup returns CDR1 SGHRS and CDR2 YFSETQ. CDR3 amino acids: CASSLNSANTGELFF. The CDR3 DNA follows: TGCGCCAGCAGCTTGAACAGCGCGAACACCGGGGAGCTGTTTTTT.

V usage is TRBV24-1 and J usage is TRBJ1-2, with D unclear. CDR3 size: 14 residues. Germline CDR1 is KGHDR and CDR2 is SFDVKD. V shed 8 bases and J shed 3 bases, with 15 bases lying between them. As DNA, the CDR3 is TGTGCCACCACGGAGTGCACTGCCCACTATGGCTACACCTTC. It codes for CATTECTAHYGYTF.

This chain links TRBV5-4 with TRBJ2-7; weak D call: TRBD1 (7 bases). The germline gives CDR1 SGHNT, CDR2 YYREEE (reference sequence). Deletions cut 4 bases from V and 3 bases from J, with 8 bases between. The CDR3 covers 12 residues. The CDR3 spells CASSQGGYEQYF. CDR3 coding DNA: TGTGCCAGCAGCCAGGGGGGCTACGAGCAGTACTTC.

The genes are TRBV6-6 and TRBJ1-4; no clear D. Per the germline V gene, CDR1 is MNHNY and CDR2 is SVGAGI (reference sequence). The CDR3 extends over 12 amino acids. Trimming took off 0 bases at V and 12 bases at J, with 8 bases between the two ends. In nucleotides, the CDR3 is TGTGCCAGCAGTTACTCGAAAGGCGAACTGTTTTTT. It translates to CASSYSKGELFF.

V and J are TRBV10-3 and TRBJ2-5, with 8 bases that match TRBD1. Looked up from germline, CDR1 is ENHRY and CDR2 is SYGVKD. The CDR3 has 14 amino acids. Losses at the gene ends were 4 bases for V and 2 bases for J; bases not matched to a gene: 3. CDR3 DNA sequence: TGTGCCATCAGTGGGACAGGGCTACAAGAGACCCAGTACTTC. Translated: CAISGTGLQETQYF.

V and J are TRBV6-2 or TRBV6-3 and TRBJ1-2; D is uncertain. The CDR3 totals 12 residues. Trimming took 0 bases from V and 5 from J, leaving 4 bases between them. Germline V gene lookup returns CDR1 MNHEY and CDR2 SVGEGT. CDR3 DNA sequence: TGTGCCAGCAGTTACTCAGGGTATGGCTACACCTTC. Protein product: CASSYSGYGYTF.

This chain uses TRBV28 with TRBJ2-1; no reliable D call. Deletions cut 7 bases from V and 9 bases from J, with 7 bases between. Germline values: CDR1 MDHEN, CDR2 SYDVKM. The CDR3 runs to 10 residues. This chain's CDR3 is CASTGREQFF. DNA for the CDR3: TGTGCCAGCACCGGGCGTGAGCAGTTCTTC.

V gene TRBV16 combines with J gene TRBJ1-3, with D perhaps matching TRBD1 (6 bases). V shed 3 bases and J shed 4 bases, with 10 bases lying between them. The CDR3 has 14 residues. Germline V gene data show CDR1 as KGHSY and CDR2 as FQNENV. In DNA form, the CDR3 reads TGTGCCAGCAGCCAGGGGGCAGCCGGAAACACCATATATTTT. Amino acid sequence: CASSQGAAGNTIYF.

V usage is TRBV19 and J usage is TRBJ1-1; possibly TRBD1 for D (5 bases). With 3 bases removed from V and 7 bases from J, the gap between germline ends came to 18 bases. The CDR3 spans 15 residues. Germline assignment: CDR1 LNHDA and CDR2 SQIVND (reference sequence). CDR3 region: CASSILRAYPNEAFF. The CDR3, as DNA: TGTGCCAGTAGTATCCTCAGGGCCTACCCCAATGAAGCTTTCTTT.

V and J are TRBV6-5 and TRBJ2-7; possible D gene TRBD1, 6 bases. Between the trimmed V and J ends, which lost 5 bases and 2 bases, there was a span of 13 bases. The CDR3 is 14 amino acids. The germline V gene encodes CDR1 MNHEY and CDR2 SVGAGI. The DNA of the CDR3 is TGTGCCAGCAGTAGCCGTACAGGGACCTACGAGCAGTACTTC. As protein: CASSSRTGTYEQYF.

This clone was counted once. The CDR3 nucleotides are TGTGCCAGCAGCTTAGTTGGTATGGCAGGGACCCCCCTTAGCACAGATACGCAGTATTTT. It codes for CASSLVGMAGTPLSTDTQYF. The chain recombines TRBV7-6 with TRBJ2-3; D is tentatively TRBD1 or TRBD2 (5 bases each). This CDR3 comprises 20 residues. Trimming shortened V by 1 base and J by 0 bases, and 23 bases separated the two germline ends. The germline gives CDR1 SGHVS, CDR2 FNYEAQ.

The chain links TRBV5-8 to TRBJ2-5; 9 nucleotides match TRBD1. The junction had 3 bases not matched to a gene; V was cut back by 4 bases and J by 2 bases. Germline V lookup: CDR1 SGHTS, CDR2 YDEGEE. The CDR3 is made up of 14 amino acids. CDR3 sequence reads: CASSPGTGQETQYF. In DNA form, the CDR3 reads TGTGCCAGCAGCCCCGGGACAGGGCAAGAGACCCAGTACTTC.

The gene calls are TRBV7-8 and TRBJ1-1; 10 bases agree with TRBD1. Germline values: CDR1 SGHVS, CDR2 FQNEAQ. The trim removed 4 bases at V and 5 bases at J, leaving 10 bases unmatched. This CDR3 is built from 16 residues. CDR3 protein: CASSWPGGQGTTEAFF. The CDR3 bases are TGTGCCAGCAGCTGGCCGGGGGGACAGGGGACAACTGAAGCTTTCTTT. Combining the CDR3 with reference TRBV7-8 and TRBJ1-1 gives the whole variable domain GAGVSQSPRYKVAKRGQDVALRCDPISGHVSLFWYQQALGQGPEFLTYFQNEAQLDKSGLPSDRFFAERPEGSVSTLKIQRTQQEDSAVYLCASSWPGGQGTTEAFFGQGTRLTVV.

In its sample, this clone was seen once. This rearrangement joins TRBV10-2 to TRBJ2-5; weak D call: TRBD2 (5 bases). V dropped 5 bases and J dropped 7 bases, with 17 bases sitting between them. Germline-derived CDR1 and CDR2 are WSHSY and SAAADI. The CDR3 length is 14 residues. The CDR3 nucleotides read TGCGCCAGCAGTCGGCTAGCCCTGGTGGGGACCCAGTACTTC. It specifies CASSRLALVGTQYF.

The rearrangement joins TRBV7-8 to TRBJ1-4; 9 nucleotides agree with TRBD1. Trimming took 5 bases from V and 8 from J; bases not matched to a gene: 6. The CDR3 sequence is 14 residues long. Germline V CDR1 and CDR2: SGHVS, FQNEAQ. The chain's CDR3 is CASSQTGGREKLFF. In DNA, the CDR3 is TGTGCCAGCAGCCAGACAGGGGGTAGGGAAAAACTGTTTTTT.

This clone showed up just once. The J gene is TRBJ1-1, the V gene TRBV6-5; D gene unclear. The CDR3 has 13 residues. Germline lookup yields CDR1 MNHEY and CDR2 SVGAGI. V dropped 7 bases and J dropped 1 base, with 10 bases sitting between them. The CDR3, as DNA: TGTGCCAGCAATCTCTTAGGGAACACTGAAGCTTTCTTT. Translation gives CASNLLGNTEAFF.

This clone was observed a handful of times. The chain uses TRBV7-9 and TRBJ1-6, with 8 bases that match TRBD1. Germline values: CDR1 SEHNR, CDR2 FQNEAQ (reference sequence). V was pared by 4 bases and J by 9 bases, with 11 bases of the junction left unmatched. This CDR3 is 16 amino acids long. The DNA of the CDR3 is TGTGCCAGCAGCTCACAGGGGGTTAAGTTTAGTTCACCCCTCCACTTT. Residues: CASSSQGVKFSSPLHF.